This T cell receptor (beta chain) appears in the sequencing data of a study of Ad26.COV2.S vaccination and SARS-CoV-2 variants. The wider study: Ad26.COV2.S was injected intramuscularly once or twice, 56 days apart.

Specified treatment: approximately 18 received Ad26.COV2.S at low or high dose, single or two shots; a few received placebo; per-sample allocation not given. Day 63 after the first injection of vaccine or placebo was the sampling time. As for this clone: The antigen remains undetermined.

Germline-derived CDR1 and CDR2 are SGDLS and YYNGEE. This CDR3 is built from 14 residues. Trimming stripped 0 bases from V and 4 bases from J, with 10 bases between. Study results and limitations: The TCR breadth and depth analyses may have understated or missed part of the total T cell responses.

Using immunoSEQ multiplex PCR, the repertoire was profiled, and TCRdb retains in-frame clones only, with some absent. The sample yields approximately 300,000 clones, 70% to 90% seen once. The clonotype comes from a person aged 18 to 65 who received the Ad26.COV2.S COVID-19 vaccine or a placebo. The chain employs TRBV9 and TRBJ1-1; D is perhaps TRBD1 (5 bases). The sequenced sample was peripheral blood, obtained in a trial of Ad26.COV2.S vaccine versus placebo. The CDR3 sequence: CASSVGGRGTEAFF. CDR3 nucleotides: TGTGCCAGCAGCGTAGGGGGCAGAGGCACTGAAGCTTTCTTT. The whole variable domain, filled in from reference TRBV9 and TRBJ1-1, reads DSGVTQTPKHLITATGQRVTLRCSPRSGDLSVYWYQQSLDQGLQFLIQYYNGEERAKGNILERFSAQQFPDLHSELNLSSLELGDSALYFCASSVGGRGTEAFFGQGTRLTVV.